This T cell receptor (beta chain) was captured in a study of blood T cell repertoires in COVID-19. The repertoire was sequenced with immunoSEQ multiplex PCR; TCRdb's copy has only in-frame clones and lacks some. The sample holds approximately 340,000 clones, roughly 86% seen once. The sequence was obtained from a man aged 25 to 40 with COVID-19, enrolled during active disease. The sample consisted of peripheral blood.

The CDR3 spells CASLDRTGVNTEAFF. The CDR3 DNA reads as TGTGCCAGCTTAGATCGGACAGGGGTGAACACTGAAGCTTTCTTT. The chain couples TRBV18 to TRBJ1-1; 9 bases line up with TRBD1. Germline trimming cut 7 bases from V and 0 bases from J; bases unmatched to any gene: 6. CDR1 is KGHSH, CDR2 LQKENI, per germline. The length of the CDR3 is 15 residues.